This T cell receptor beta chain was captured in a study of T-cell memory formation after mild COVID-19 (dated by TCRdb to the early 2020s). In terms of the full investigation: TCR sequence clusters from the two donors were found to be largely donor specific. In a couple of donors, T-cell clones that expanded and contracted after mild COVID-19 were tracked by sequencing TCRalpha and TCRbeta repertoires over time. The cohort comprised two young, previously healthy adult volunteers, one female and one male. Overall study outcomes, separate from this receptor: The study included only a couple of mild cases, and larger cohorts that include severe cases with pre-infection samples were judged to be necessary. Clones contracting from day 15 to 85 had balanced CD4/CD8 phenotypes, while a second wave expanding from day 15 to 37 was biased towards CD4+. Contracting CD4+ clones were found mainly in CM and EM memory subsets, while CD8+ clones were enriched in EMRA. SARS-CoV-2 specificity was not confirmed for the second-wave clones peaking on day 37. The detection of some responding clones in pre-infection memory suggests that pre-existing cross-reactive memory T cells joined the SARS-CoV-2 response.

PBMCs were isolated by Ficoll-Paque density gradient centrifugation. CDR1 SEHNR and CDR2 FQNEAQ were looked up in the germline V gene (reference sequence). Cut back by 4 bases and 2 bases, the V and J ends lie 17 bases apart. Taken from cysteine to phenylalanine, the CDR3 has 16 residues. Here the CDR3 DNA is all that survives: 48 bases in frame from base 1. This clonotype was picked up a small number of times. Its antigen is currently not known. Base qualities are missing; no much larger clone stands one base away. Sequencing relied on an Illumina NovaSeq 6000. Using 5'RACE with constant-segment primers, TCRalpha and TCRbeta cDNA libraries were constructed, with sample barcodes and unique molecular identifiers added in the process. Trizol reagent was used to extract RNA from every sample. Libraries were amplified in two PCR steps, with a second sample barcode and Illumina TruSeq adapters added in the second step. The libraries were sequenced on an Illumina NovaSeq using 2 x 150 bp paired-end reads. The study's processing was this. With migec v1.2.7, reads were demultiplexed and then collapsed into UMI-guided consensus sequences. Using mixcr v2.1.11, the UMI consensuses were aligned to TRA and TRB V and J templates and assembled into clonotypes. A clonotype was counted as expanded or contracted only if both edgeR and NoisET called the change significant, with noise models trained on biological replicates. For edgeR calls, the thresholds were a false discovery rate-adjusted p below 0.01 and a log2 fold-change of 1. PCA with hierarchical clustering of max-normalized trajectories of the 1000 most abundant clonotypes was used as exploratory dynamics analysis. The CD4 or CD8 phenotype of responding clones was assigned using the separately sequenced CD4+ and CD8+ repertoires. TCRdb took the public reads, trimmed them with fastp at Q25, ran MiXCR for clone calling and kept in-frame beta chains. Entries that share a CDR3 protein sequence are merged under the most common genes and DNA. None of the V and J calls come from the authors' own analysis; TCRdb made them. This sample has about 400,000 distinct CDR3 sequences in its table, and about 24% of those were observed once. Roughly 8.9% of the sample lies in the top ten.

This sequence was found in an adult woman who had mild COVID-19 (a few samples of this study predate the infection). The sample titles of this study are shuffled in the database, so cell type and time point are left out; the donor was told from shared clones. The sample consisted of PBMCs or a T cell subset sorted from them (not recorded which). The sequence is built from TRBV7-9 and TRBJ1-1; TRBD1 could be the D gene, as 6 bases match. The DNA reads as follows: TGTGCCAGCAGCTCTCCTACGACAGGAGCCAACACTGAAGCTTTCTTT. It translates to CASSSPTTGANTEAFF.